The 18 T cell receptor beta chains in this list originate from one sample, sequenced in a study of vaccination and CD4 T cells after COVID-19. The Oncomine TCR Beta short-read assay generated sequence data from the DNA of cultured CD4+ T cells. TCRdb analysed the PCR reads with MiXCR anew, one entry per CDR3 protein. The sample comprises around 14,000 distinct CDR3 sequences, around 53% of which are singletons, and about 9.3% rests with the top ten. These receptors are not linked to any known antigen. Treatment given: approximately 9-day PBMC culture with coronavirus spike peptide pools or control peptides (ViraFEST assay). Sequenced: CD4+ T cells from blood, cultured in vitro. The receptors come from a human donor who had recovered from COVID-19.

This clonotype is deemed medium-sized. The rearrangement links TRBV7-2 to TRBJ2-1; 10 nucleotides match TRBD2. The V gene's germline CDR1 is SGHTA and CDR2 FQGNSA. V gave up 8 bases and J gave up 9 bases; unmatched junction bases: 13. The CDR3 is made up of 15 amino acids. The CDR3 DNA is TGTGCCAGCCAGGGGGAAGCGGGGGGGCATCGTGAGCAGTTCTTC. Protein sequence: CASQGEAGGHREQFF.

This sequence joins TRBV14 and TRBJ1-2; D is unresolved. Germline V lookup: CDR1 SGHDN, CDR2 FVKESK. V lost 4 bases and J lost 3, with 12 bases in between. CDR3 length: 14 residues. The DNA of the CDR3 is TGTGCCAGCAGCCGAAGCCCATCTTACTATGGCTACACCTTC. Amino acids: CASSRSPSYYGYTF.

This clonotype came up a few times. The rearrangement joins TRBV12-3 or TRBV12-4 to TRBJ1-1; the D is unclear. Trimming removed 3 bases at V and 0 bases at J, with 8 bases between. The length of the CDR3 is 14 residues. CDR3 protein: CASSFWRLNTEAFF. The CDR3 DNA sequence: TGTGCCAGCAGTTTTTGGCGGTTGAACACTGAAGCTTTCTTT.

This sequence joins TRBV27 and TRBJ2-1; TRBD2 agrees at 8 bases. This CDR3 contains 14 residues. The V gene's germline CDR1 is MNHEY and CDR2 SMNVEV (reference sequence). Losses at the gene ends were 5 bases for V and 8 bases for J; bases not matched to a gene: 8. CDR3 sequence (DNA): TGTGCCAGCAGTCTGACTAGCGTCTCGGATGAGCAGTTCTTC. Its protein product is CASSLTSVSDEQFF.

The gene calls are TRBV6-5 and TRBJ2-2; D remains ambiguous. The CDR3 is made up of 17 amino acids. The V and J ends lost 0 bases and 0 bases respectively, with 11 bases between them. CDR1 and CDR2 from the germline V gene are MNHEY and SVGAGI. As DNA, the CDR3 is TGTGCCAGCAGTTACTCGATTGCCCGCGCGAACACCGGGGAGCTGTTTTTT. This codes for CASSYSIARANTGELFF.

The chain uses TRBV15 and TRBJ2-3; 8 positions match TRBD2. After removal of 0 bases from V and 2 bases from J, the junction contained 7 bases not matched to a gene. This CDR3 region has 17 residues. CDR1 LNHNV and CDR2 YYDKDF come from the germline V gene (reference sequence). In nucleotides, the CDR3 is TGTGCCACCAGCAGAGATCTTCGTAGCGGGGTCACAGATACGCAGTATTTT. Its protein product is CATSRDLRSGVTDTQYF.

The rearrangement joins TRBV10-1 to TRBJ2-7; 8 bases are a match to TRBD1. The CDR3 consists of 15 residues. Per the germline V gene, CDR1 is WNHNN and CDR2 is SYGVQD (reference sequence). V lost 6 bases, J lost 6 bases, and 13 bases stayed unmatched. This chain's CDR3 is CASRLPPGQASEQYF. The CDR3 DNA follows: TGCGCCAGCAGACTACCCCCGGGACAGGCCTCCGAGCAGTACTTC.

This clonotype appeared a few times. This rearrangement joins TRBV20-1 to TRBJ2-3; D uncertain. V lost 3 bases to trimming and J lost 6 bases, with 4 bases between them. The CDR3 consists of 10 residues. From germline, CDR1 is DFQATT and CDR2 SNEGSKA (reference sequence). The CDR3 DNA reads as TGCAGTGCTAGGGGGGATACGCAGTATTTT. Its protein product is CSARGDTQYF.

This clonotype has only a few counts. CDR3 coding DNA: TGCGCCAGCAGTGGGGACGAAGGGGGATCTGGTCAGCCCCAGCATTTT. Translation: CASSGDEGGSGQPQHF. The genes are TRBV10-1 and TRBJ1-5; TRBD1 might be the D (6 bases). Germline V lookup: CDR1 WNHNN, CDR2 SYGVQD (reference sequence). There are 16 residues in the CDR3. The V gene lost 4 bases and the J gene lost 6 bases, with 19 bases spanning the gap.

This chain connects TRBV10-3 to TRBJ2-3, with 15 bases lining up with TRBD2. CDR3 size: 16 residues. Germline V CDR1 and CDR2: ENHRY, SYGVKD. J was trimmed by 3 bases and V by 6 bases; bases with no gene match: 4. The CDR3: CAIRPGLAGGTDTQYF. DNA for the CDR3: TGTGCCATCAGACCGGGACTAGCGGGGGGAACAGATACGCAGTATTTT.

This chain connects TRBV7-9 to TRBJ1-4; weak D call: TRBD1 (5 bases). Germline CDR1 is SEHNR and CDR2 is FQNEAQ (reference sequence). CDR3 size: 16 residues. Between the trimmed V and J ends, which lost 0 bases and 8 bases, there was a span of 16 bases. As DNA, the CDR3 is TGTGCCAGCAGCTTAGCCCTACGGGGATGGGACGAAAAACTGTTTTTT. Its translation is CASSLALRGWDEKLFF. Based on the CDR3 plus reference TRBV7-9 and TRBJ1-4, the full variable domain is DTGVSQNPRHKITKRGQNVTFRCDPISEHNRLYWYRQTLGQGPEFLTYFQNEAQLEKSRLLSDRFSAERPKGSFSTLEIQRTEQGDSAMYLCASSLALRGWDEKLFFGSGTQLSVL.

This chain joins TRBV6-2 or TRBV6-3 and TRBJ2-7; 7 nucleotides match TRBD1. The J segment lost 0 bases and the V segment lost 2 bases, leaving 1 base of the junction unmatched. Germline CDR1 MNHEY, CDR2 SVGEGT. The CDR3 contains 14 residues. The CDR3 DNA sequence: TGTGCCAGCAGTTACAGGGACAGCTCCTACGAGCAGTACTTC. Translated: CASSYRDSSYEQYF.

This clonotype showed up just a few times. The chain joins TRBV6-2 or TRBV6-3 to TRBJ1-5; 8 positions match TRBD1. Germline CDR1 MNHEY, CDR2 SVGEGT. V shed 4 bases, J shed 4 bases, and the junction held 9 bases outside the gene matches. CDR3 length: 16 amino acids. CDR3 DNA: TGTGCCAGCAGTTCGCATACAGGGGGGAGAAATCAGCCCCAGCATTTT. This encodes CASSSHTGGRNQPQHF.

There are a few counts of this clonotype. The chain uses TRBV20-1 and TRBJ1-1; 8 positions match TRBD1. The V gene end was trimmed by 3 bases and the J gene end by 5 bases; junction bases not matched to a gene: 8. The germline gives CDR1 DFQATT, CDR2 SNEGSKA (reference sequence). CDR3 length: 14 residues. In DNA form, the CDR3 reads TGCAGTGCTAGGAAACTGACAGGGGAGACTGAAGCTTTCTTT. Translating gives CSARKLTGETEAFF.

The chain is built from TRBV7-9 and TRBJ2-7, with 9 bases that match TRBD2. J was trimmed by 3 bases and V by 7 bases; bases with no gene match: 4. The CDR3 loop spans 13 amino acids. Germline V gives CDR1 SEHNR, CDR2 FQNEAQ (reference sequence). CDR3 DNA: TGTGCCAGCACCAATAGCGGGAGCTACGAGCAGTACTTC. Its protein is CASTNSGSYEQYF.

This clonotype appeared a few times. This chain connects TRBV7-8 to TRBJ2-7, with 8 bases lining up with TRBD2. Germline values: CDR1 SGHVS, CDR2 FQNEAQ. The trim removed 5 bases at V and 2 bases at J, leaving 5 bases unmatched. The CDR3 consists of 14 residues. CDR3 nucleotide sequence: TGTGCCAGCAGCCGGGGGGGGGATACCTACGAGCAGTACTTC. This gives the protein CASSRGGDTYEQYF.

The chain joins TRBV11-2 to TRBJ2-2; D remains ambiguous. Trimming removed 5 bases from V and 6 bases from J, with 16 bases in between. CDR1 SGHAT and CDR2 FQNNGV come from the germline V gene. This CDR3 comprises 15 residues. The CDR3 sequence is CASSEVDPGSGELFF. Written as DNA, the CDR3 is TGTGCCAGCAGCGAAGTCGACCCGGGCTCCGGGGAGCTGTTTTTT.

The chain carries TRBV7-9 and TRBJ1-3; D is undetermined. Germline V gives CDR1 SEHNR, CDR2 FQNEAQ (reference sequence). Trimming removed 0 bases from V and 3 bases from J, with 12 bases in between. This CDR3 contains 16 residues. CDR3 coding DNA: TGTGCCAGCAGCTTAGCAGGCGGGAGAGATGGAAACACCATATATTTT. Translation: CASSLAGGRDGNTIYF.